This passage covers 18 T cell receptor beta chains from one sample sequenced in a study of CD8 T cells in ankylosing spondylitis. Using its own MiXCR run on the 5' RACE reads, TCRdb lists one record per CDR3 protein. The sample lists fewer than 400,000 distinct CDR3 sequences; about 15% were seen once. The source material was blood, either unsorted or a sorted T cell fraction (not recorded which). These receptors originate from a male donor with ankylosing spondylitis or in good health (not recorded which).

As for this clonotype: With a much larger clone just one base away, this may be a read error. The CDR3 loop is CACSQGTTVGGEQFF. CDR3 coding DNA: TGTGCCTGCAGCCAAGGGACTACCGTCGGCGGTGAGCAGTTCTTC. This chain connects TRBV3-1 to TRBJ2-1, with 7 bases identical to TRBD2. This CDR3 has 15 amino acids. Germline CDR1 LGHDT, CDR2 YNNKEL (reference sequence).

V usage is TRBV20-1 and J usage is TRBJ1-4; D may be TRBD1 (5 bases). The CDR3 is 12 amino acids. Trimming took off 5 bases at V and 8 bases at J, with 12 bases between the two ends. From germline, CDR1 is DFQATT and CDR2 SNEGSKA (reference sequence). CDR3 loop: CSAVGRGEKLFF. DNA of the CDR3: TGCAGTGCTGTTGGGAGGGGAGAAAAACTGTTTTTT.

The chain has TRBV5-4 and TRBJ2-3; D uncertain. The CDR3 extends over 11 amino acids. V lost 9 bases and J 6 bases, leaving 11 bases between the germline ends. Germline CDR1 and CDR2: SGHNT and YYREEE (reference sequence). CDR3 sequence: CAIGPMDTQYF. For the CDR3, the DNA is TGTGCCATAGGGCCGATGGATACGCAGTATTTT. Combining the CDR3 with reference TRBV5-4 and TRBJ2-3 gives the whole variable domain ETGVTQSPTHLIKTRGQQVTLRCSSQSGHNTVSWYQQALGQGPQFIFQYYREEENGRGNFPPRFSGLQFPNYSSELNVNALELDDSALYLCAIGPMDTQYFGPGTRLTVL.

The CDR3 DNA reads as TGCAGCGCTGCCGCGGGACTAGCGGGAGTAACTGGCGAGCAGTACTTC. Protein product: CSAAAGLAGVTGEQYF. The genes are TRBV29-1 and TRBJ2-7, with TRBD2 identical over 14 bases. The CDR3 sequence is 16 residues long. Germline CDR1 and CDR2: SQVTM and ANQGSEA. Trimming took 7 bases from V and 6 from J; bases not matched to a gene: 14.

This clonotype occurred a few times. The V gene is TRBV5-1, the J gene TRBJ1-1, with D possibly matching TRBD1 (6 bases). V shed 4 bases and J shed 5 bases, with 21 bases lying between them. This CDR3 comprises 16 residues. The germline V gene has CDR1 SGHRS and CDR2 YFSETQ. CDR3 DNA sequence: TGCGCCAGCAGCGTCAACGTCCGGGACATGTGGACTGAAGCTTTCTTT. Translation gives CASSVNVRDMWTEAFF.

This clonotype was detected ten times or more. The gene calls are TRBV12-3 or TRBV12-4 and TRBJ1-4; a weak D match, TRBD1 (5 bases). CDR3 length equals 15 residues. Trimming left V 5 bases short and J 3 bases short, with 13 bases between. The CDR3 loop reads CASSETGGSNEKLFF. In DNA form, the CDR3 reads TGTGCCAGCAGTGAGACGGGGGGTTCTAATGAAAAACTGTTTTTT.

This clonotype was detected a few times. V is TRBV30 and J is TRBJ1-2; D is ambiguous. The CDR3 covers 12 residues. Trimming removed 0 bases from V and 4 bases from J, with 6 bases in between. Germline CDR1 reads GTSNPN; CDR2 reads SVGIG (reference sequence). Here the CDR3 DNA reads TGTGCCTGGAGTGTACGGAGCTATGGCTACACCTTC. It is translated as CAWSVRSYGYTF.

In this sample, this clonotype turned up many times. J is TRBJ2-1 and V is TRBV29-1; no clear D gene. The CDR3 extends over 13 amino acids. Trimming stripped 3 bases from V and 0 bases from J, with 6 bases between. Germline V CDR1 and CDR2: SQVTM, ANQGSEA. DNA for the CDR3: TGCAGCGTTGAGCGGAGCTCCTACAATGAGCAGTTCTTC. Protein sequence: CSVERSSYNEQFF.

J is TRBJ1-1 and V is TRBV20-1; 7 bases are a match to TRBD1. J was trimmed by 1 base and V by 2 bases; bases with no gene match: 1. Germline V gene lookup returns CDR1 DFQATT and CDR2 SNEGSKA (reference sequence). The CDR3 spans 13 residues. CDR3: CSARQGGNTEAFF. Here the CDR3 DNA reads TGCAGTGCTAGACAGGGGGGGAACACTGAAGCTTTCTTT.

The chain recombines TRBV12-3 or TRBV12-4 with TRBJ1-2, with D unresolved. The V gene lost 3 bases and the J gene lost 0 bases, with 20 bases spanning the gap. This CDR3 is 18 amino acids long. The CDR3 region is CASSLDSWSSRANYGYTF. The CDR3 DNA is TGTGCCAGCAGTTTGGACTCCTGGTCCTCTCGGGCTAACTATGGCTACACCTTC.

This clonotype was detected many times. The chain recombines TRBV12-3 or TRBV12-4 with TRBJ2-5; TRBD2 matches at 14 bases. Trimming at V came to 7 bases and at J to 5 bases, leaving 15 bases not matched to a gene. The CDR3 extends over 18 amino acids. The CDR3 loop is CASTPGTSGRPGGETQYF. CDR3 in DNA: TGTGCCAGCACCCCCGGGACTAGCGGGAGACCAGGGGGGGAGACCCAGTACTTC.

About this clonotype itself: This sequence may be a read error, since a much larger clone differs from it by one base. The V gene is TRBV3-1, the J gene TRBJ2-5; TRBD1 matches 9 bases. CDR3 length equals 15 residues. V lost 8 bases and J lost 0; bases outside the gene matches: 7. Germline values: CDR1 LGHDT, CDR2 YNNKEL (reference sequence). The CDR3 spells CASVRDRVYQETQYF. In nucleotides, the CDR3 is TGTGCCAGCGTTCGGGACAGGGTGTACCAAGAGACCCAGTACTTC.

This sequence joins TRBV5-1 and TRBJ2-2; D gene uncertain. Germline V gene data show CDR1 as SGHRS and CDR2 as YFSETQ. The CDR3 is made up of 13 amino acids. Trimming removed 1 base at V and 7 bases at J, with 8 bases between. CDR3: CASSLNEVGELFF. Written as DNA, the CDR3 is TGCGCCAGCAGCTTGAATGAAGTCGGGGAGCTGTTTTTT.

V gene TRBV5-1 combines with J gene TRBJ2-7, with D perhaps TRBD2 (6 bases). This CDR3 comprises 14 residues. V dropped 4 bases and J dropped 5 bases, with 16 bases sitting between them. The germline gives CDR1 SGHRS, CDR2 YFSETQ. The CDR3 bases are TGCGCCAGCAGCCCGGGAAAGGGAGGCAACGAGCAGTACTTC. Protein: CASSPGKGGNEQYF.

This clonotype has a handful of counts. This chain connects TRBV18 to TRBJ2-1; maybe TRBD1 (5 bases). There are 17 residues in the CDR3. The V end lost 6 bases, the J end lost 3 bases, and 21 bases lay between the germline ends. The germline V gene encodes CDR1 KGHSH and CDR2 LQKENI. The CDR3 loop is CASSPVLGAKLYNEQFF. The CDR3 bases are TGTGCCAGCTCCCCAGTACTTGGGGCGAAACTCTACAATGAGCAGTTCTTC.

DNA of the CDR3: TGTGCCACCAGTGAGGACAACGATACGCAGTATTTT. It specifies CATSEDNDTQYF. The J gene is TRBJ2-3, the V gene TRBV24-1, with a tentative D call TRBD1 (5 bases). Germline V CDR1 and CDR2: KGHDR, SFDVKD. This CDR3 has 12 amino acids. V lost 4 bases to trimming and J lost 6 bases, with 7 bases between them.

The chain links TRBV29-1 to TRBJ1-2; D remains ambiguous. Per the germline V gene, CDR1 is SQVTM and CDR2 is ANQGSEA. This CDR3 comprises 10 residues. Trimming took 5 bases from V and 8 from J, leaving 9 bases between them. CDR3 region: CSVRREGYTF. CDR3 DNA sequence: TGCAGCGTTAGGAGGGAAGGCTACACCTTC.

This clonotype was seen a few times. This rearrangement joins TRBV12-3 or TRBV12-4 to TRBJ1-2, with a weak D call TRBD1 (5 bases). CDR3 length: 12 residues. Trimming pared 5 bases from V and 6 bases from J, leaving 10 bases between. The CDR3 is CASSPREDGYTF. The CDR3 DNA reads as TGTGCCAGCAGTCCCAGGGAAGATGGCTACACCTTC.